This entry lists 14 T cell receptor beta chains sequenced from one sample in a study of blood T cell repertoires in COVID-19. TCRdb keeps only in-frame clones here, not all; method: immunoSEQ multiplex PCR. The sample contains some 75,000 clones, more than 85% of which appear only once. Sequencing used peripheral blood. The receptors stem from a man between 60 and 70 years old with acute or convalescent COVID-19.

The rearrangement links TRBV9 to TRBJ2-3, with TRBD2 identical over 13 bases. Germline V gene lookup returns CDR1 SGDLS and CDR2 YYNGEE. The CDR3 runs to 15 residues. With 0 bases clipped from V and 10 bases from J, the junction kept 5 bases outside the gene matches. The CDR3 is CASSVDRTSGGAQYF. CDR3 coding DNA: TGTGCCAGCAGCGTAGATCGGACTAGCGGGGGCGCGCAGTATTTT. The whole variable domain, filled in from reference TRBV9 and TRBJ2-3, reads DSGVTQTPKHLITATGQRVTLRCSPRSGDLSVYWYQQSLDQGLQFLIQYYNGEERAKGNILERFSAQQFPDLHSELNLSSLELGDSALYFCASSVDRTSGGAQYFGPGTRLTVL.

The chain is built from TRBV9 and TRBJ1-3; D gene uncertain. Germline assignment: CDR1 SGDLS and CDR2 YYNGEE. This CDR3 is built from 15 residues. The ends were cut back, 0 bases at V and 4 bases at J, with 11 bases in the middle. The CDR3 nucleotides read TGTGCCAGCAGCGTAGATGAGCGGCCCGGAAACACCATATATTTT. Amino acid sequence: CASSVDERPGNTIYF.

The chain recombines TRBV5-4 with TRBJ1-1, with D tentatively TRBD1 (5 bases). The CDR3 contains 15 residues. Germline-derived CDR1 and CDR2 are SGHNT and YYREEE (reference sequence). V dropped 0 bases and J dropped 4 bases, with 13 bases sitting between them. CDR3 region: CASSLVTGGSTEAFF. As DNA, the CDR3 is TGTGCCAGCAGCTTGGTTACGGGGGGGAGCACTGAAGCTTTCTTT. Filled out from reference TRBV5-4 and TRBJ1-1, the complete variable domain reads ETGVTQSPTHLIKTRGQQVTLRCSSQSGHNTVSWYQQALGQGPQFIFQYYREEENGRGNFPPRFSGLQFPNYSSELNVNALELDDSALYLCASSLVTGGSTEAFFGQGTRLTVV.

This chain joins TRBV28 and TRBJ2-7; 7 nucleotides agree with TRBD2. J was trimmed by 7 bases and V by 5 bases; bases with no gene match: 5. CDR1 is MDHEN and CDR2 is SYDVKM in the germline V gene. The CDR3 is 12 amino acids. CDR3 protein: CASSLSGGEQYF. For the CDR3, the DNA is TGTGCCAGCAGTCTCTCCGGGGGGGAGCAGTACTTC. The full variable domain, completed using reference TRBV28 and TRBJ2-7, is DVKVTQSSRYLVKRTGEKVFLECVQDMDHENMFWYRQDPGLGLRLIYFSYDVKMKEKGDIPEGYSVSREKKERFSLILESASTNQTSMYLCASSLSGGEQYFGPGTRLTVT.

The rearrangement joins TRBV5-1 to TRBJ1-4, with D tentatively TRBD1 (5 bases). The CDR3 has 17 residues. Germline CDR1 is SGHRS and CDR2 is YFSETQ. V gave up 7 bases and J gave up 5 bases, with 24 bases separating them. Here the CDR3 reads CASSPGPGTQRNEKLFF. CDR3 nucleotide sequence: TGCGCCAGCTCCCCCGGGCCTGGGACTCAACGCAATGAAAAACTGTTTTTT.

V usage is TRBV13 and J usage is TRBJ2-3, with 7 bases fitting TRBD2. The length of the CDR3 is 15 residues. Germline CDR1 PRHDT, CDR2 FYEKMQ (reference sequence). Germline trimming cut 5 bases from V and 5 bases from J; bases unmatched to any gene: 10. The CDR3 loop reads CASSVRAGAGDTQYF. Here the CDR3 DNA reads TGTGCCAGCAGCGTCCGGGCGGGAGCTGGAGATACGCAGTATTTT.

The genes are TRBV7-8 and TRBJ1-1; TRBD1 is a possible D gene (5 bases). CDR1 SGHVS and CDR2 FQNEAQ come from the germline V gene. Deletions cut 0 bases from V and 9 bases from J, with 14 bases between. The CDR3 length is 14 residues. Here the CDR3 reads CASSLALGQGKAFF. CDR3 in DNA: TGTGCCAGCAGCTTAGCGCTAGGGCAGGGTAAAGCTTTCTTT.

This rearrangement joins TRBV7-6 to TRBJ2-1; the D gene is possibly TRBD1 (6 bases). The CDR3 runs 13 residues. Trimming cost V 6 bases and J 8 bases, with 14 bases left between them. Per the germline V gene, CDR1 is SGHVS and CDR2 is FNYEAQ. In nucleotides, the CDR3 is TGTGCCAGCAGAACTGGCAGGGGCCATGAGCAGTTCTTC. Translating it yields CASRTGRGHEQFF.

The gene calls are TRBV7-9 and TRBJ1-1, with 10 positions matching TRBD1. CDR1 is SEHNR and CDR2 is FQNEAQ in the germline V gene (reference sequence). The J segment lost 4 bases and the V segment lost 5 bases, leaving 10 bases of the junction unmatched. This CDR3 spans 16 amino acids. Here the CDR3 DNA reads TGTGCCAGCAGCGAGACAGGGGGCTCCCGACCCACTGAAGCTTTCTTT. It codes for CASSETGGSRPTEAFF.

J is TRBJ1-2 and V is TRBV2, with TRBD1 matching 8 bases. The CDR3 is 15 amino acids. Looked up from germline, CDR1 is SNHLY and CDR2 is FYNNEI. V shed 5 bases and J 5 bases; nucleotides not matched to a gene: 10. The CDR3 DNA follows: TGTGCCAGCAGTTACACTCAGGGGGCGGGATATGGCTACACCTTC. It specifies CASSYTQGAGYGYTF.

The J gene is TRBJ1-2, the V gene TRBV5-1; TRBD1 aligns across 10 bases. The CDR3 spans 14 residues. Per the germline V gene, CDR1 is SGHRS and CDR2 is YFSETQ. Unmatched junction bases numbered 5, after V lost 4 bases and J lost 5 bases. The CDR3 here is CASSHGTGEYGYTF. The DNA for the CDR3 is TGCGCCAGCAGCCACGGGACAGGGGAATATGGCTACACCTTC.

V usage is TRBV18 and J usage is TRBJ1-5; TRBD1 might be the D (5 bases). Germline CDR1 reads KGHSH; CDR2 reads LQKENI. Trimming left V 10 bases short and J 6 bases short, with 25 bases between. This CDR3 comprises 16 residues. The CDR3 loop reads CANPIGEIGTGQPQHF. The CDR3 DNA is TGTGCCAACCCGATCGGAGAGATTGGGACTGGTCAGCCCCAGCATTTT.

The CDR3 protein is CASSLGSGGADTQYF. The CDR3 nucleotides are TGTGCCAGCAGCTTAGGTAGCGGGGGGGCAGATACGCAGTATTTT. This chain links TRBV7-2 with TRBJ2-3; 11 bases are a match to TRBD2. There are 15 residues in the CDR3. J lost 4 bases, V lost 1 base, and 1 base had no gene match. The V gene's germline CDR1 is SGHTA and CDR2 FQGNSA.

The gene calls are TRBV7-9 and TRBJ2-7; 9 nucleotides line up with TRBD1. The CDR3 covers 13 residues. In germline, CDR1 is SEHNR, CDR2 FQNEAQ (reference sequence). The V and J ends lost 5 bases and 7 bases, in that order; junction bases with no gene match: 6. DNA for the CDR3: TGTGCCAGCAGCCCCGGGACAGGGACTGAGCAGTACTTC. Residues: CASSPGTGTEQYF.